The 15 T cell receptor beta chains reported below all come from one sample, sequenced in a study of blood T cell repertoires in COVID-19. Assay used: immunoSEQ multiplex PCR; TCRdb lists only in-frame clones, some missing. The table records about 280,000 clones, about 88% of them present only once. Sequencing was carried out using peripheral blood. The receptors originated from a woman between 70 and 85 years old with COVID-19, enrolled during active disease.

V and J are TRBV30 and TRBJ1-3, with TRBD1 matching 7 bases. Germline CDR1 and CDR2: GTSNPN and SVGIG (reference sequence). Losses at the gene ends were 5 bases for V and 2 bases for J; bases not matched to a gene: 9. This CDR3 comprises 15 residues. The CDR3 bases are TGTGCCTGGCTATTTGACAGGGAAACTGGAAACACCATATATTTT. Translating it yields CAWLFDRETGNTIYF.

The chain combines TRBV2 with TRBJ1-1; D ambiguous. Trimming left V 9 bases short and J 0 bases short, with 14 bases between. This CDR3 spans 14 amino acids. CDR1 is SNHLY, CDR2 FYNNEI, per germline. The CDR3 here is CARAGGAMNTEAFF. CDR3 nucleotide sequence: TGTGCCAGAGCTGGCGGTGCCATGAACACTGAAGCTTTCTTT.

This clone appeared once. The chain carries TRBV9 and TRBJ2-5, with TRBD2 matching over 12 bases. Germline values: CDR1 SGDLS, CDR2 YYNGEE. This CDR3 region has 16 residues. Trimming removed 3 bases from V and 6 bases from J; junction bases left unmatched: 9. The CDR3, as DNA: TGTGCCAGCAGCGATGTCCTAGCGGGGGGGCTGAAGACCCAGTACTTC. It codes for CASSDVLAGGLKTQYF. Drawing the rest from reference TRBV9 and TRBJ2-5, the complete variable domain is DSGVTQTPKHLITATGQRVTLRCSPRSGDLSVYWYQQSLDQGLQFLIQYYNGEERAKGNILERFSAQQFPDLHSELNLSSLELGDSALYFCASSDVLAGGLKTQYFGPGTRLLVL.

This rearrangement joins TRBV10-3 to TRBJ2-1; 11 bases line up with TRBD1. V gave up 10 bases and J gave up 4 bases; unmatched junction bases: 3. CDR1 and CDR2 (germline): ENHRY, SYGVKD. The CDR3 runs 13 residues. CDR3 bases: TGTGCCACCGGACAGGGGGCTTACAATGAGCAGTTCTTC. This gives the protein CATGQGAYNEQFF.

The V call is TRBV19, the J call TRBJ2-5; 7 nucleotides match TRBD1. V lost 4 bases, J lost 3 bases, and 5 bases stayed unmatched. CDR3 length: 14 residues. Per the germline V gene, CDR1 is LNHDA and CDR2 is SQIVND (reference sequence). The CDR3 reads CASSKRTGEETQYF. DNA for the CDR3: TGTGCCAGTAGTAAGCGGACAGGAGAAGAGACCCAGTACTTC.

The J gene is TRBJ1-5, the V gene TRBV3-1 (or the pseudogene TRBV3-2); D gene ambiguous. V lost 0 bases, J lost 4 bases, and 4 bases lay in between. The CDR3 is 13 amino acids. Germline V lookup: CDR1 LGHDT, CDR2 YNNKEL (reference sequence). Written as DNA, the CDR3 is TGTGCCAGCAGCCAAGACCTGAATCAGCCCCAGCATTTT. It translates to CASSQDLNQPQHF.

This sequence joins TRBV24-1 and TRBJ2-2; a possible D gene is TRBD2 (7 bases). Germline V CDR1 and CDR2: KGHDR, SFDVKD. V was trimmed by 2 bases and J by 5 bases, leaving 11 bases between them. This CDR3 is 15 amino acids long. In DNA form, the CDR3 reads TGTGCCACCAGTGATTCTCGGGGGGCGACCGGGGAGCTGTTTTTT. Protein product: CATSDSRGATGELFF.

The CDR3 is CASSLQGVNTEAFF. The CDR3 DNA reads as TGTGCCAGCAGCCTTCAGGGGGTGAACACTGAAGCTTTCTTT. This sequence joins TRBV9 and TRBJ1-1, with 7 positions matching TRBD1. The CDR3 extends over 14 amino acids. V was clipped by 4 bases and J by 0 bases; unmatched bases: 3. Germline V gene data show CDR1 as SGDLS and CDR2 as YYNGEE.

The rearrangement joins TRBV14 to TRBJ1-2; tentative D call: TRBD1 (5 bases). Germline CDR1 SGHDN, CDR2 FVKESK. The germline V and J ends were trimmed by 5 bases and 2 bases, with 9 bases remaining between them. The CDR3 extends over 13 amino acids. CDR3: CASSTTDNYGYTF. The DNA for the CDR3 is TGTGCCAGCAGCACGACAGACAACTATGGCTACACCTTC.

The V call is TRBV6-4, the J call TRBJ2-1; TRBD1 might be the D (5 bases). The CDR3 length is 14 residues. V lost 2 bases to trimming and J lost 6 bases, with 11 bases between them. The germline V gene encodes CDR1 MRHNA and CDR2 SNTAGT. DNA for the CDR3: TGTGCCAGCAGTGACGGGGCCCCTTCCAATGAGCAGTTCTTC. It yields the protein CASSDGAPSNEQFF.

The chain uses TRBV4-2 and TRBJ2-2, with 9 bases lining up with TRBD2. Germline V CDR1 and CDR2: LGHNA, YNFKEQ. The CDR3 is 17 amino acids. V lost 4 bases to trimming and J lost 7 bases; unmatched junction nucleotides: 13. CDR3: CASSRGSGGPPGGELFF. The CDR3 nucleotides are TGTGCCAGCAGCCGGGGCAGCGGGGGGCCCCCGGGCGGGGAGCTGTTTTTT.

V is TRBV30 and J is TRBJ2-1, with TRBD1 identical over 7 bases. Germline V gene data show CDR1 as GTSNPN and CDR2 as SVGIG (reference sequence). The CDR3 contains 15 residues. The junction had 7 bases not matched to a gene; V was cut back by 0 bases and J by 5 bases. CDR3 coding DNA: TGTGCCTGGAGTGTACTTCTGACAGGGAACAATGAGCAGTTCTTC. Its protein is CAWSVLLTGNNEQFF.

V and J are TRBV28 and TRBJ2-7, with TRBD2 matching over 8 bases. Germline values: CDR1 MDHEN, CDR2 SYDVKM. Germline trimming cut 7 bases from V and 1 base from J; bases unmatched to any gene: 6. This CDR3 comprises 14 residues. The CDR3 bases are TGTGCCAGCACCCGGGGGGGCAGTTCCTACGAGCAGTACTTC. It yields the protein CASTRGGSSYEQYF.

The CDR3 sequence is CASTLLGGQPTDTQYF. In DNA, the CDR3 is TGTGCCAGCACCCTCCTCGGGGGACAGCCCACAGATACGCAGTATTTT. J is TRBJ2-3 and V is TRBV5-8, with D possibly being TRBD1 (7 bases). The CDR3 covers 16 residues. Germline V gene sequence: CDR1 SGHTS, CDR2 YDEGEE. V gave up 6 bases and J gave up 2 bases, with 19 bases separating them.

The DNA of the CDR3 is TGTGCCAGCTCACCGACAGGGGTCGGGGATCAGCCCCAGCATTTT. Translating gives CASSPTGVGDQPQHF. The chain carries TRBV18 and TRBJ1-5; 8 nucleotides match TRBD1. The junction had 6 bases not matched to a gene; V was cut back by 3 bases and J by 5 bases. Germline-derived CDR1 and CDR2 are KGHSH and LQKENI. There are 15 residues in the CDR3.